This TCR beta chain is from a study of T-cell memory formation after mild COVID-19. Study as a whole: There were largely donor-specific TCR clusters. General observations from the study: Clones shrinking between day 15 and 85 showed a balanced CD4/CD8 split, and those that grew later tilted toward CD4+. The SARS-CoV-2 specificity of second-wave clones reaching peak at day 37 remained unverified.

This clonotype was seen a handful of times. Its antigen is as yet unknown. There are 12 residues in the CDR3. V shed 7 bases and J 7 bases; nucleotides not matched to a gene: 5. The germline CDR1 and CDR2 sequences are SEHNR and FQNEAQ (reference sequence). One entry per CDR3 protein results from TCRdb running MiXCR on the 5' RACE reads. The sample shows about 200,000 distinct CDR3 sequences, over 9% of them seen only once. The chain has TRBV7-9 and TRBJ2-7; 9 nucleotides match TRBD2. This clonotype was obtained from a man between 18 and 35 years old who had mild COVID-19 (a few samples of this study predate the infection). Cell type and time point are not known. Sequencing was carried out using PBMCs or a T cell subset sorted from them (not recorded which). CDR3 bases: TGTGCCAGCATAGCGGGGGACCTTGAGCAGTACTTC. It translates to CASIAGDLEQYF.